This T cell receptor (beta chain) appears in the sequencing data of a study of T cells in localized non-small cell lung cancer. Of note for this clone: Its antigen is undetermined.

The CDR3 is made up of 16 amino acids. Unmatched junction bases numbered 5, after V lost 1 base and J lost 2 bases. Germline V CDR1 and CDR2: SGHKS, YYEKEE (reference sequence). Whole-study results and caveats: Exceeding tumor, uninvolved adjacent lung had the highest T cell clonality.

The repertoire was sequenced with immunoSEQ multiplex PCR; TCRdb's copy has only in-frame clones and lacks some. The sample shows roughly 16,000 clones, approximately 80% of them seen only once. Sample: peripheral blood, taken before any cancer treatment. This clonotype originated in a male donor at least 60 years old with stage I lung adenocarcinoma. The chain is built from TRBV5-5 and TRBJ2-7, with 11 bases aligning to TRBD2. This CDR3 reads CASSLKLAGATYEQYF. CDR3 nucleotides: TGTGCCAGCAGCTTGAAACTAGCGGGAGCCACCTACGAGCAGTACTTC.